Presented here are 12 T cell receptor beta chains from one specimen sequenced in a study of blood T cells in healthy people across ages. For the second PCR, which ran for about 7 to 11 cycles, a sample-barcoded 5' primer and a J-beta primer mix were used. Each CDR3 protein gets one entry after TCRdb re-called the 5' RACE reads with MiXCR. The sample includes approximately 690,000 distinct CDR3 sequences, 45% to 65% of them seen just once. The sample was blood. The receptor set was obtained from a man between 60 and 75 years old in good health.

A single count supports this clonotype. This sequence joins TRBV9 and TRBJ2-1; D is uncertain. V was shortened by 5 bases and J by 9 bases, with 15 bases between the two germline ends. This CDR3 is 13 amino acids long. Germline V gene data show CDR1 as SGDLS and CDR2 as YYNGEE. The chain's CDR3 is CASRHIGSGEQFF. DNA for the CDR3: TGTGCCAGCAGGCACATCGGGTCAGGTGAGCAGTTCTTC.

This chain connects TRBV20-1 to TRBJ1-6, with 10 bases aligning to TRBD1. CDR1 DFQATT and CDR2 SNEGSKA come from the germline V gene (reference sequence). Trimming removed 3 bases from V and 5 bases from J; junction bases left unmatched: 7. There are 16 residues in the CDR3. The CDR3 spells CSASPGGTGDNSPLHF. The CDR3 region has the DNA TGCAGTGCTAGCCCCGGGGGGACAGGGGATAATTCACCCCTCCACTTT.

This chain joins TRBV6-5 and TRBJ2-7, with D perhaps given as TRBD1 or TRBD2 (6 bases each). The CDR3 extends over 15 amino acids. Deletions cut 2 bases from V and 0 bases from J, with 11 bases between. Germline V gene data show CDR1 as MNHEY and CDR2 as SVGAGI. As DNA, the CDR3 is TGTGCCAGCAGTTACGCCGGGGGCGGCTCCTACGAGCAGTACTTC. It encodes CASSYAGGGSYEQYF.

The rearrangement uses TRBV4-1 and TRBJ2-3, with 10 bases matching TRBD2. V shed 0 bases and J 0 bases; nucleotides not matched to a gene: 0. CDR3 length: 16 amino acids. Germline values: CDR1 MGHRA, CDR2 YSYEKL. CDR3 nucleotides: TGCGCCAGCAGCCAAGAACTAGCGGGGAGCACAGATACGCAGTATTTT. Translating gives CASSQELAGSTDTQYF.

The chain joins TRBV12-3 or TRBV12-4 to TRBJ2-7; D possibly uses TRBD1 or TRBD2 (6 bases each). Trimming removed 8 bases at V and 0 bases at J, with 14 bases between. The CDR3 is 14 residues long. The CDR3 is CASGQGGSSYEQYF. CDR3 in DNA: TGTGCCAGCGGCCAAGGGGGGAGCTCCTACGAGCAGTACTTC.

The V and J genes are TRBV20-1 and TRBJ2-7; 9 positions match TRBD1. Germline CDR1 is DFQATT and CDR2 is SNEGSKA (reference sequence). The V and J ends lost 3 bases and 2 bases, in that order; junction bases with no gene match: 8. The CDR3 consists of 15 residues. CDR3 amino acids: CSASPGTGIPYEQYF. CDR3 nucleotide sequence: TGCAGTGCTAGCCCCGGGACAGGGATCCCCTACGAGCAGTACTTC.

V is TRBV20-1 and J is TRBJ2-3; either TRBD1 or TRBD2 may fit D (5 bases each). The CDR3 is 12 amino acids. The germline gives CDR1 DFQATT, CDR2 SNEGSKA (reference sequence). V lost 3 bases and J 6 bases, leaving 10 bases between the germline ends. CDR3 protein: CSASPEGDTQYF. CDR3 sequence (DNA): TGCAGTGCTAGTCCCGAGGGGGATACGCAGTATTTT.

This clonotype was detected a few times. The chain combines TRBV5-1 with TRBJ2-5, with TRBD2 identical over 7 bases. Germline lookup yields CDR1 SGHRS and CDR2 YFSETQ. This CDR3 has 15 residues. Trimming cost V 2 bases and J 2 bases; bases outside gene matches: 6. CDR3 protein: CASSLEGRVQETQYF. The DNA for the CDR3 is TGCGCCAGCAGCTTAGAGGGGAGGGTACAAGAGACCCAGTACTTC.

Concerning this clonotype itself: At one boundary the junction diverges from the germline segment, which might be a read error. The CDR3 DNA is TGTGTCAGCAGCTTCGGGTCCAACAATGAGCAGTACTTC. Protein sequence: CVSSFGSNNEQYF. The chain links TRBV5-5 to TRBJ2-7; D ambiguous. The CDR3 consists of 13 residues. Germline V lookup: CDR1 SGHKS, CDR2 YYEKEE (reference sequence).

The chain joins TRBV9 to TRBJ2-7, with 9 bases that match TRBD1. CDR1 is SGDLS, CDR2 YYNGEE, per germline. This CDR3 has 16 amino acids. J was trimmed by 1 base and V by 2 bases; bases with no gene match: 7. CDR3 coding DNA: TGTGCCAGCAGCGTGGGGACAGGGAGTGGGTCCTACGAGCAGTACTTC. It is translated as CASSVGTGSGSYEQYF. The full variable domain, with the rest looked up from reference TRBV9 and TRBJ2-7, is DSGVTQTPKHLITATGQRVTLRCSPRSGDLSVYWYQQSLDQGLQFLIQYYNGEERAKGNILERFSAQQFPDLHSELNLSSLELGDSALYFCASSVGTGSGSYEQYFGPGTRLTVT.

This clonotype was seen more than once but under ten times. The chain is built from TRBV5-1 and TRBJ1-1, with D unclear. The V gene lost 0 bases and the J gene lost 3 bases, with 9 bases spanning the gap. Germline V lookup: CDR1 SGHRS, CDR2 YFSETQ. The CDR3 is 14 residues long. CDR3 residues: CASSLAGLDTEAFF. The DNA for the CDR3 is TGCGCCAGCAGCTTGGCCGGGTTGGACACTGAAGCTTTCTTT.

J is TRBJ2-5 and V is TRBV12-3 or TRBV12-4, with D maybe TRBD1 (7 bases). This CDR3 is built from 15 residues. The germline V and J ends were trimmed by 0 bases and 5 bases, with 13 bases remaining between them. DNA of the CDR3: TGTGCCAGCAGTTTAGCGCAGGGGGGCCCTGAGACCCAGTACTTC. Protein: CASSLAQGGPETQYF.